The clone carrying this T cell receptor (beta chain) was seen many times. Its antigen remains unidentified. This sequence may be a read error, since a much larger clone differs from it by one base. Other DNA sequences from this sample encode an identical CDR3 as well. This specimen belongs to a study of metastatic and nonmetastatic thyroid tumors. At the level of the study: Repertoire comparisons spanned blood and tumor or nodule tissue from malignant and benign thyroid patients.

The CDR3 is made up of 15 amino acids. Germline trimming cut 5 bases from V and 3 bases from J; bases unmatched to any gene: 2. Germline CDR1 is MNHNS and CDR2 is SASEGT. Notes on the study in general: The study reportedly found significantly higher TCR beta diversity in malignant thyroid tumors than benign nodules, in blood and tumor.

The entire patient cohort was treatment-naive prior to thyroid surgery. Original data processing: Construction of a distant-metastasis classifier for papillary thyroid cancer relied on CDR3 differences across clinicopathological groups. TCRdb re-clonotyped the PCR reads through MiXCR. In this record, the V and J calls reflect TCRdb's handling and not the investigators' own analysis. This table has roughly 90,000 clones, 15% appearing once. The chain has TRBV6-1 and TRBJ2-1, with 12 bases lining up with TRBD2. The TCR was taken from a female donor with papillary thyroid cancer or a benign thyroid nodule (not recorded which). Some clones in this sample may be carry-over from other donors' samples. The specimen sequenced was blood. CDR3 DNA sequence: TGTGCCAGCAGTCCGACTAGCGGGGGCTACAATGAGCAGTTCTTC. This gives the protein CASSPTSGGYNEQFF.